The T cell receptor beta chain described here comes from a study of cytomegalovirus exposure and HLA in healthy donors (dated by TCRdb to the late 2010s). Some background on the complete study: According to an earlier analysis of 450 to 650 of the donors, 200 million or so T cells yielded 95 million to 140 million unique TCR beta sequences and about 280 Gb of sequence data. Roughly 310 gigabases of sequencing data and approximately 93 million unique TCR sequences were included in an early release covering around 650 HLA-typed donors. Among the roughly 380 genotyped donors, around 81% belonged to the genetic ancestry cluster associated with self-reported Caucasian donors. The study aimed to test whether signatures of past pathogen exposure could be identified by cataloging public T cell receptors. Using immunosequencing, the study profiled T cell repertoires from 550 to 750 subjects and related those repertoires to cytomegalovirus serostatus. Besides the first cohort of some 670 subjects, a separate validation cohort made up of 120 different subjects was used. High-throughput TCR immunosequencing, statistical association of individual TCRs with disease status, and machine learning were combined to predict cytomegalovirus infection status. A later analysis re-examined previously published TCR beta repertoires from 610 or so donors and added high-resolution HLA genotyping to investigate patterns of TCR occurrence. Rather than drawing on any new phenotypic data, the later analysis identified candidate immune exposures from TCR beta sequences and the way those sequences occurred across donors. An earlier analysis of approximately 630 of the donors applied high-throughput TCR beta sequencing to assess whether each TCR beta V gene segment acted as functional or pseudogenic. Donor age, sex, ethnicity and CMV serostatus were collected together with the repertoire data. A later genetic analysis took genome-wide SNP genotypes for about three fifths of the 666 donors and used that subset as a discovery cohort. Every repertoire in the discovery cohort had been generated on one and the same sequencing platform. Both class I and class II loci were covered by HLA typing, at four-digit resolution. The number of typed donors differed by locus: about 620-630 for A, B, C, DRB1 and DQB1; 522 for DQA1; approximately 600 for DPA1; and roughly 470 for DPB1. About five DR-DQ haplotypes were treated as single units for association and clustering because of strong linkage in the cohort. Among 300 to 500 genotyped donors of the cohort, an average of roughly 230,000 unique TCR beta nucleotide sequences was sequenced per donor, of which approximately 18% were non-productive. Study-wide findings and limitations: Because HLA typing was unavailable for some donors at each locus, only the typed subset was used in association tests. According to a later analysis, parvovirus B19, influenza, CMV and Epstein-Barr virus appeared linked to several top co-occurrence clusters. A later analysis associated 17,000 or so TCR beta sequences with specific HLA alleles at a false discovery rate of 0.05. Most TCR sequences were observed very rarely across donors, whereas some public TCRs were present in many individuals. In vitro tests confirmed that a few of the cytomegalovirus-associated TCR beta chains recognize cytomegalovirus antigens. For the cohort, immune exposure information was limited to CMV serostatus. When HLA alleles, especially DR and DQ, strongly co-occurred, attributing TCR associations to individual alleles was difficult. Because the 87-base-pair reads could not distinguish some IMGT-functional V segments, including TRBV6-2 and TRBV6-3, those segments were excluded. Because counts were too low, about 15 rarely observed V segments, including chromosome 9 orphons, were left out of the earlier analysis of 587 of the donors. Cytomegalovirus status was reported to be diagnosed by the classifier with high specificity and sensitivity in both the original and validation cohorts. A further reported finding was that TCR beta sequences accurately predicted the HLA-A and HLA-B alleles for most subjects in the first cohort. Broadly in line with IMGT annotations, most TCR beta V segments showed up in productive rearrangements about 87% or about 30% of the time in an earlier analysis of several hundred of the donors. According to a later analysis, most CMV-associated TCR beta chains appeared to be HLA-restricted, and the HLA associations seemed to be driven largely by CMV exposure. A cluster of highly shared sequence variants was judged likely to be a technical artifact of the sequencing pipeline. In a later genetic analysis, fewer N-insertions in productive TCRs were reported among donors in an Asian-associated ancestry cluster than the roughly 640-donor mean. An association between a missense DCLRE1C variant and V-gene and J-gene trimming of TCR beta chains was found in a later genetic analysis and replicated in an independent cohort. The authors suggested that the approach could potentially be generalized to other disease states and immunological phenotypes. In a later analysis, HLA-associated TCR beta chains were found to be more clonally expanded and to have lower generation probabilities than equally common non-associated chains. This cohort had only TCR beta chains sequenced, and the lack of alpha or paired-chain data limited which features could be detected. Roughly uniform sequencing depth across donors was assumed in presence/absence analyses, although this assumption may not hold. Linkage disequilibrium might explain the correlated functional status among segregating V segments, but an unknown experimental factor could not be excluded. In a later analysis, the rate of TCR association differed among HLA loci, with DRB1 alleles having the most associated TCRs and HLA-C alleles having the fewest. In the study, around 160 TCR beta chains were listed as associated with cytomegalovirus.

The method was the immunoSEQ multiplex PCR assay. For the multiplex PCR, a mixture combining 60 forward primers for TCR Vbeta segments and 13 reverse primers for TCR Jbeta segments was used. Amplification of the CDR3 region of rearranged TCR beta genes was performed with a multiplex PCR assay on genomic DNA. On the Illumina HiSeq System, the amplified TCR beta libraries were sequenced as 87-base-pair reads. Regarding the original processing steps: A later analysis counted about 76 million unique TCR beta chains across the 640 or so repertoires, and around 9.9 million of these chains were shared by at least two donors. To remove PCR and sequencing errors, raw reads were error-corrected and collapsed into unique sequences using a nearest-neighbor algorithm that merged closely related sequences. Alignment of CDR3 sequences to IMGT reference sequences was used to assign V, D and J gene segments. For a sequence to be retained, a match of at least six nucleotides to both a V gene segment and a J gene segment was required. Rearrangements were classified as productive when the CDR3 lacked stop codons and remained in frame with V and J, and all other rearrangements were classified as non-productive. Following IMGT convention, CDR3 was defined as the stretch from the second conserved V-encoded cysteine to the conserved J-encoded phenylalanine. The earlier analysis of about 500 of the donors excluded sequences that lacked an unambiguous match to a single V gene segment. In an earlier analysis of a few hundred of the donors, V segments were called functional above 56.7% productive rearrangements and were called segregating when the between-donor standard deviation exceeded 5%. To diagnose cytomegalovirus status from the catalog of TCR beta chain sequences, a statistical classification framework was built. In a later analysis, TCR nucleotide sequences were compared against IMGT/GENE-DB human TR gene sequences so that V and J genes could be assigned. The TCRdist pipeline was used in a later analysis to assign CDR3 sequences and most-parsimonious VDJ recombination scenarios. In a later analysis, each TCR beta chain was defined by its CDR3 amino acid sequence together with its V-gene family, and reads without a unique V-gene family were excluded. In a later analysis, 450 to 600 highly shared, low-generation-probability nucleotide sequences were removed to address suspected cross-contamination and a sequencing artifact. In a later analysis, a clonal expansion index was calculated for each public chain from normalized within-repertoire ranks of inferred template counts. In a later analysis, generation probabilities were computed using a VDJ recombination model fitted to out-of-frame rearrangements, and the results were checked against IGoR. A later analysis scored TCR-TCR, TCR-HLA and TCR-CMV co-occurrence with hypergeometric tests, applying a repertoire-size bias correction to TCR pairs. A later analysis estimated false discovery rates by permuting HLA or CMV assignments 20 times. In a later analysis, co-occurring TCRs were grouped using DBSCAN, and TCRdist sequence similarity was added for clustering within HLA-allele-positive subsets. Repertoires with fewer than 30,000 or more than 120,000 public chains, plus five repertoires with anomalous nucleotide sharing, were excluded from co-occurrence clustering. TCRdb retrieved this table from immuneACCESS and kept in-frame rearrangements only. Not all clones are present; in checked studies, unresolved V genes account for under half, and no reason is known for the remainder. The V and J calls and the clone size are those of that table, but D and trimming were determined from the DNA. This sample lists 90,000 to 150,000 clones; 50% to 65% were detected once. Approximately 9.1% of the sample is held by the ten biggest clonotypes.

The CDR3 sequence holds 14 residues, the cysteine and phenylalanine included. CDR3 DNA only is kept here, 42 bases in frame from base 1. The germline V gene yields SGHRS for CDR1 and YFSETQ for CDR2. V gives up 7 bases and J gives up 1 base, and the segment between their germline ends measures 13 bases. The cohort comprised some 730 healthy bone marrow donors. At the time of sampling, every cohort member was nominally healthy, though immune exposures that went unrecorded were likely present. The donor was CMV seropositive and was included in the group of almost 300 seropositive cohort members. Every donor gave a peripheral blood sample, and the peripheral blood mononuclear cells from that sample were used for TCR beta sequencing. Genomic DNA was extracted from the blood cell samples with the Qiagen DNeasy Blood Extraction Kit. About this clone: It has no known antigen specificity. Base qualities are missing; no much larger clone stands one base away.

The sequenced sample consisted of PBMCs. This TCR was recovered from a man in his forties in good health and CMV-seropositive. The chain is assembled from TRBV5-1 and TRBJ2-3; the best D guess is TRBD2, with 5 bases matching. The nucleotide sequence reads TGCGCCAGCTCTCTCTACGGGGGCACAGATACGCAGTATTTT. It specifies CASSLYGGTDTQYF.